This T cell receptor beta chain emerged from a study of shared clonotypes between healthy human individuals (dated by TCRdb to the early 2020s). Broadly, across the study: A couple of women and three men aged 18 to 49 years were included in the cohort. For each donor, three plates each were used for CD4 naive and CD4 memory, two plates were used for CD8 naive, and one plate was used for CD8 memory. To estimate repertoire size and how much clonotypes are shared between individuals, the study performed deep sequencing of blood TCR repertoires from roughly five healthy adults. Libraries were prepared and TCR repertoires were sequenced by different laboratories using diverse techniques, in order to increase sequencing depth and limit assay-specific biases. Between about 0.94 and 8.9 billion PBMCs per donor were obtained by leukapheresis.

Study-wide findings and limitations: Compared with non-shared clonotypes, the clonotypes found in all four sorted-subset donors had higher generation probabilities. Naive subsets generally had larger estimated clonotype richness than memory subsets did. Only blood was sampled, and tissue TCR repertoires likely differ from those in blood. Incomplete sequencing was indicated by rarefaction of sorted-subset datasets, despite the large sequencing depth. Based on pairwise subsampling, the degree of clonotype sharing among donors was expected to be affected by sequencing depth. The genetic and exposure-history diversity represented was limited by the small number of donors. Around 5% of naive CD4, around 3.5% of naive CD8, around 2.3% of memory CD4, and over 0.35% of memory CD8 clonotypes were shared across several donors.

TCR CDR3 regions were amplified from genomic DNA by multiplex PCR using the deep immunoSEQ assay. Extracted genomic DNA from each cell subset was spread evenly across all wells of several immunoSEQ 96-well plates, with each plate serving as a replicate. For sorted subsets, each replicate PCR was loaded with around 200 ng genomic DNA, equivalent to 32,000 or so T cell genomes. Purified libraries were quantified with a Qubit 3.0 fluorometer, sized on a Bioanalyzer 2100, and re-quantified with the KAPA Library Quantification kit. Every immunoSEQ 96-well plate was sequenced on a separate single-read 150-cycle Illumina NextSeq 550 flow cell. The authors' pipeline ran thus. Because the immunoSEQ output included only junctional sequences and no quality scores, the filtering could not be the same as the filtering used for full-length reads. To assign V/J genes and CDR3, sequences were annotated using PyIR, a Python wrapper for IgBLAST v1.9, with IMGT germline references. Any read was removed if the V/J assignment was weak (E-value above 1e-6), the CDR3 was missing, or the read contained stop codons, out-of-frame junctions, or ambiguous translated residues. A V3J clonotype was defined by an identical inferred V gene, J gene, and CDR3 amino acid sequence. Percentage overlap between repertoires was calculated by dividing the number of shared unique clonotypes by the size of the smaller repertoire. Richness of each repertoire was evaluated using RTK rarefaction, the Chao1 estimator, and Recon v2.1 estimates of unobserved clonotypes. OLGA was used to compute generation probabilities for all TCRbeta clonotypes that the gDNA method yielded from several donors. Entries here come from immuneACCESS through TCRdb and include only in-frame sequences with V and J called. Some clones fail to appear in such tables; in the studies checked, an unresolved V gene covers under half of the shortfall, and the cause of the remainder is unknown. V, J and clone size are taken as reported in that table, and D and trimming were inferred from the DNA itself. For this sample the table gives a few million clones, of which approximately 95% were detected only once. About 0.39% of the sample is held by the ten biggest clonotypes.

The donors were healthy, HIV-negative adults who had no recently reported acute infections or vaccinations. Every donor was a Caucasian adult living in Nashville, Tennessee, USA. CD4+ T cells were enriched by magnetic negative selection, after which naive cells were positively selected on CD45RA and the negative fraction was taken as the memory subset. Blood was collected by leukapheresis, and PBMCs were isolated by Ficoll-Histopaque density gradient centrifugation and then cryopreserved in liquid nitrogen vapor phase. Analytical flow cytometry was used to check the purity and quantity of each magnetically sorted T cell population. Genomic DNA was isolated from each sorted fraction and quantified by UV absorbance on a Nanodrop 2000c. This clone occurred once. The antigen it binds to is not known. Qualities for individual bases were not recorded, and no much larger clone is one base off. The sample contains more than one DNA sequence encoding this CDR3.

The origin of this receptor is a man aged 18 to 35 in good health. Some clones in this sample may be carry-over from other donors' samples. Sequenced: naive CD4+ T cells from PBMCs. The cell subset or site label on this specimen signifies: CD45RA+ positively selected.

The CDR3 region reads CASRGTGGTGELFF. The sequence in DNA is TGTGCCAGCAGGGGGACAGGGGGAACCGGGGAGCTGTTTTTT. The rearranged segments are TRBV2 and TRBJ2-2, and TRBD1 aligns with 11 junction nucleotides. From cysteine to phenylalanine, the CDR3 is 14 amino acids long. Only the CDR3 region is kept as DNA, spanning 42 bases read in frame from base 1. CDR1 and CDR2 are drawn from the germline V gene: SNHLY, FYNNEI. The junction shows trimming of 6 bases on V and 5 bases on J, and the gene matches do not reach 2 bases of it.